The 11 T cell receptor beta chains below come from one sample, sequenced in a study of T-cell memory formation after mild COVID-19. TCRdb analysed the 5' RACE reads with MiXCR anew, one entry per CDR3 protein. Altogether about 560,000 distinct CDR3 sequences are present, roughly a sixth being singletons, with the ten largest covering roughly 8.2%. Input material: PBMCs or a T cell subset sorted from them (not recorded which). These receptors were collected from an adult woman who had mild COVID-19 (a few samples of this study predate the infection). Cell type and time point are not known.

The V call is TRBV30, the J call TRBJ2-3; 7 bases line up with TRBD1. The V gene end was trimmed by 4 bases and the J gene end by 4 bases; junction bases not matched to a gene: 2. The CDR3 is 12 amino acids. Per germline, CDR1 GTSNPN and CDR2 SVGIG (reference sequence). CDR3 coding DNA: TGTGCCTGGAAGGGGGCCCCAGATACGCAGTATTTT. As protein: CAWKGAPDTQYF. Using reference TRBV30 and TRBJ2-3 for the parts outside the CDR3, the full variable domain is SQTIHQWPATLVQPVGSPLSLECTVEGTSNPNLYWYRQAAGRGLQLLFYSVGIGQISSEVPQNLSASRPQDRQFILSSKKLLLSDSGFYLCAWKGAPDTQYFGPGTRLTVL.

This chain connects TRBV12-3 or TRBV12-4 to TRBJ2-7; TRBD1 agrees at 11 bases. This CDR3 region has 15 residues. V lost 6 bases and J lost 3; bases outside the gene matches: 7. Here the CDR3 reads CASSRTGTGGYEQYF. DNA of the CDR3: TGTGCCAGCAGCCGAACCGGGACAGGGGGCTACGAGCAGTACTTC.

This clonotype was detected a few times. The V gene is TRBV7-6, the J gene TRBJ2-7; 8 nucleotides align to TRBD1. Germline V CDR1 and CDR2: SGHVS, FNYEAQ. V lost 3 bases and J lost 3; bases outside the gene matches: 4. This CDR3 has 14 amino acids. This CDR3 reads CASSLQQGGYEQYF. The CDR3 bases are TGTGCCAGCAGCTTGCAACAGGGGGGCTACGAGCAGTACTTC.

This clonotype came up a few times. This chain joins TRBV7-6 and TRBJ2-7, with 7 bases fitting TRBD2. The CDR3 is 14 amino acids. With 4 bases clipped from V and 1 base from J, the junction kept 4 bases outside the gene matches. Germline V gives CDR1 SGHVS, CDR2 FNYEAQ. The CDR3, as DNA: TGTGCCAGCAGCTACCTAGCGGAGTCCTACGAGCAGTACTTC. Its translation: CASSYLAESYEQYF.

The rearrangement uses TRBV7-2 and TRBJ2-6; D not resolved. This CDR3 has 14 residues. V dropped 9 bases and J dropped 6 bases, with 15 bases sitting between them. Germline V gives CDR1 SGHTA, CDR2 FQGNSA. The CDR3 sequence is CASQSQTAANVLTF. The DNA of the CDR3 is TGTGCCAGTCAAAGTCAGACGGCGGCCAACGTCCTGACTTTC.

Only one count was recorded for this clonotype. CDR3 bases: TGTGCCAGCAGCTTCCTGGGGTCGAGGCGGAATGTCTATAGCAATCAGCCCCAGCATTTT. Its translation: CASSFLGSRRNVYSNQPQHF. V gene TRBV21-1 combines with J gene TRBJ1-5. TRBV21-1 is a listed pseudogene. This CDR3 is built from 20 residues.

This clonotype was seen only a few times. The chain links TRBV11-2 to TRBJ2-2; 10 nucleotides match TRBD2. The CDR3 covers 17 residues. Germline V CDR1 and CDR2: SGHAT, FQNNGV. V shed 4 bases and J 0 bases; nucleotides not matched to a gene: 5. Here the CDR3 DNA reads TGTGCCAGCAGCTCGACCGGGACTAGCGCGAACACCGGGGAGCTGTTTTTT. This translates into CASSSTGTSANTGELFF.

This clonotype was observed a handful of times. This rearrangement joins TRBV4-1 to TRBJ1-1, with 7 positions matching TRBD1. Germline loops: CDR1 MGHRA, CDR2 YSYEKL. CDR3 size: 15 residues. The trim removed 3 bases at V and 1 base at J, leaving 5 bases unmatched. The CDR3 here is CASSQEQGPNTEAFF. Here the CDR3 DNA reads TGCGCCAGCAGCCAGGAACAGGGGCCGAACACTGAAGCTTTCTTT.

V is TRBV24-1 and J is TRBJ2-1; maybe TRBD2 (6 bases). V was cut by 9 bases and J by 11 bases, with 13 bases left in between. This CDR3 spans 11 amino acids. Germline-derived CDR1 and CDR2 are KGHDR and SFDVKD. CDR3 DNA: TGTGCCACCGCGGATGCGGGAAAGCAGTTCTTC. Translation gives CATADAGKQFF.

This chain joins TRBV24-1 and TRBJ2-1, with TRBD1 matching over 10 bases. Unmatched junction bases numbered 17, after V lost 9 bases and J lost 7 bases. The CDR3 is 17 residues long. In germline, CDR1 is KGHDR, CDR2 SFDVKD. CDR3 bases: TGTGCCACCCGCCCTTCCCCGGGACAGGGGAGGAGGAATGAGCAGTTCTTC. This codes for CATRPSPGQGRRNEQFF.

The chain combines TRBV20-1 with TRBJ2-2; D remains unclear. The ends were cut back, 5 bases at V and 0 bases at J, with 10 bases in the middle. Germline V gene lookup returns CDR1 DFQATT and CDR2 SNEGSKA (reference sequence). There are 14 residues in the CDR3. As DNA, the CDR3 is TGCAGTGCTTCGGATAGCTCGAACACCGGGGAGCTGTTTTTT. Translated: CSASDSSNTGELFF.